The next 5 T cell receptor beta chains were all read from a single sample in a study of tumor-infiltrating lymphocytes in primary liver carcinoma (dated by TCRdb to about 2017). The run used an Illumina HiSeq 2500. Starting from about 550 ng total RNA, TCRbeta-specific cDNA was produced by reverse transcription with a constant-region primer and ProtoScript II reverse transcriptase. The TCRbeta libraries were prepared through three rounds of nested multiplex PCR following a slightly modified ARM-PCR procedure. Each of the first two PCR rounds ran for approximately 9 cycles using multiplex TRBV1-TRBV30 forward primers together with a Cbeta reverse primer. The public reads were run again by TCRdb, first through fastp at Q25 and then through MiXCR, and only productive beta chains were kept. Every entry covers one CDR3 protein and lists the most common genes and DNA from its rows. The sample table shows fewer than 350,000 distinct CDR3 sequences, and 65% are seen once. The ten largest account for under 8.5% of the sample.

Blood RNA was extracted from unsorted whole blood using TRIzol reagent, and germline DNA was obtained with the DNeasy Blood & Tissue kit. Sequencing was carried out using peripheral blood. The receptors stem from a man aged 35 to 55 with primary liver carcinoma and hepatitis B virus infection.

The gene calls are TRBV11-2 and TRBJ2-3; 9 nucleotides align to TRBD2. V dropped 3 bases and J dropped 12; count of bases not matched to a gene: 16. Germline CDR1 is SGHAT and CDR2 is FQNNGV. The CDR3 totals 16 residues. Here the CDR3 DNA reads TGTGCCAGCAGCTTCCGACTAGCGGAGAACGCAGATAAACAGTATTTT. This encodes CASSFRLAENADKQYF. Complete variable domain (other parts from reference TRBV11-2 and TRBJ2-3): EAGVAQSPRYKIIEKRQSVAFWCNPISGHATLYWYQQILGQGPKLLIQFQNNGVVDDSQLPKDRFSAERLKGVDSTLKIQPAKLEDSAVYLCASSFRLAENADKQYFGPGTRLTVL.

This chain joins TRBV5-1 and TRBJ1-2; tentatively, D is TRBD1 (5 bases). Per the germline V gene, CDR1 is SGHRS and CDR2 is YFSETQ. The CDR3 spans 16 residues. The V gene lost 4 bases and the J gene lost 5 bases, with 21 bases spanning the gap. CDR3 amino acids: CASSPLGGVLGYGYTF. As DNA, the CDR3 is TGCGCCAGCAGCCCCCTAGGAGGGGTCTTAGGGTATGGCTACACCTTC.

This clonotype occurred many times. The chain joins TRBV6-5 to TRBJ1-5; no clear D. The CDR3 is 14 amino acids. With 3 bases removed from V and 2 bases from J, the gap between germline ends came to 8 bases. Germline loops: CDR1 MNHEY, CDR2 SVGAGI. The CDR3 DNA follows: TGTGCCAGCAGTTATTCGGTGGGCAATCAGCCCCAGCATTTT. Residues: CASSYSVGNQPQHF.

In the case of this clonotype: The missing conserved phenylalanine or tryptophan at the end of this CDR3 makes a read error likely. The chain links TRBV6-2 or TRBV6-3 to TRBJ1-5, with a possible D match to TRBD1 (5 bases). The CDR3 runs 13 residues. Looked up from germline, CDR1 is MNHEY and CDR2 is SVGEGT. CDR3 bases: TGTGCCAGCAGCCCCGGGACCAGTCAGCCTCAGCATCTT. It encodes CASSPGTSQPQHL.

Many counts were recorded for this clonotype. The chain links TRBV6-1 to TRBJ2-5; D is possibly TRBD2 (5 bases). V was trimmed by 3 bases and J by 0 bases, leaving 11 bases between them. The CDR3 is 15 residues long. Per germline, CDR1 MNHNS and CDR2 SASEGT. The chain's CDR3 is CASSDLRGNQETQYF. CDR3 coding DNA: TGTGCCAGCAGTGATTTGAGAGGGAACCAAGAGACCCAGTACTTC.